This TCR beta chain was obtained from a study of blood T cell repertoires in COVID-19. The wider study: Acute and convalescent COVID-19 specimens originated in the United States, Italy and Spain. In each case, the material was cDNA or gDNA derived from T cells, B-cell-depleted T cells, or PBMCs.

Under the authors' procedure: For nucleated cells, counts were estimated from reference gene primer amplification. Here immunoSEQ multiplex PCR was the method, and the copy in TCRdb shows in-frame clones only, minus some. The D gene and trimming were derived from the DNA, and the V and J assignments and clone size from that table. Altogether about 260,000 clones are present, around 83% being singletons, with the ten largest covering 1.5%. Germline CDR1 and CDR2: ENHRY and SYGVKD. The CDR3 is 14 amino acids. Trimming took 6 bases from V and 13 from J; bases not matched to a gene: 12. Input material: peripheral blood. The chain is built from TRBV10-3 and TRBJ1-6; 7 bases are a match to TRBD1. The receptor was derived from a woman aged 40 to 49 who had recovered from COVID-19. The CDR3 coding sequence is TGTGCCATCAGCTCTCGGGACAGCGCCATTCCCCTCCACTTT. Its translation is CAISSRDSAIPLHF.